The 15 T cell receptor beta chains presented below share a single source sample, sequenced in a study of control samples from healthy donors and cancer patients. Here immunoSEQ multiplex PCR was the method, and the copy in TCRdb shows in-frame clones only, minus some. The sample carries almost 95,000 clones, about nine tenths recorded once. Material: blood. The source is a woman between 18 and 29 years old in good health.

The chain's CDR3 is CASSYFSPGDSPLHF. CDR3 sequence (DNA): TGTGCCAGCAGTTACTTTAGTCCAGGGGATTCACCCCTCCACTTT. The rearrangement joins TRBV6-8 to TRBJ1-6; maybe TRBD1 (6 bases). Germline CDR1 is MNHGY and CDR2 is SAAAGT. The germline V and J ends were trimmed by 1 base and 8 bases, with 12 bases remaining between them. The length of the CDR3 is 15 residues.

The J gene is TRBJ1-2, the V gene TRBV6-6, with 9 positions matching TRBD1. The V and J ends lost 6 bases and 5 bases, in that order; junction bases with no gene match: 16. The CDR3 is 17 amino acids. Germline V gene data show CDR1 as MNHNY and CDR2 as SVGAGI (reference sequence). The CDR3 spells CASSRITPGQGRYGYTF. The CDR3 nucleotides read TGTGCCAGCAGCCGAATCACCCCGGGACAGGGAAGATATGGCTACACCTTC.

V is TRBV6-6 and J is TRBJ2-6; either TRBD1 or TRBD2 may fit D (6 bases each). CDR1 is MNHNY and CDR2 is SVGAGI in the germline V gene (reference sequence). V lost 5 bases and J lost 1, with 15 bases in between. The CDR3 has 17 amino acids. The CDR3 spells CASSQGHAGSGANVLTF. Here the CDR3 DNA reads TGTGCCAGCAGTCAGGGACACGCGGGGTCTGGGGCCAACGTCCTGACTTTC.

The CDR3 loop is CASSPERGALDEQFF. CDR3 coding DNA: TGTGCCAGCTCACCCGAGAGGGGGGCCCTGGATGAGCAGTTCTTC. J is TRBJ2-1 and V is TRBV18; D might be TRBD1 or TRBD2, each matching 6 bases. Germline loops: CDR1 KGHSH, CDR2 LQKENI. Trimming left V 3 bases short and J 8 bases short, with 17 bases between. The CDR3 runs to 15 residues.

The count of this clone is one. The CDR3 DNA reads TGCGCCAGCAGCCTGATAGGACAGGGGTTGAGCAGCTCCTACAATGAGCAGTTCTTC. This sequence encodes CASSLIGQGLSSSYNEQFF. The genes are TRBV5-1 and TRBJ2-1, with TRBD1 matching 9 bases. Germline CDR1 SGHRS, CDR2 YFSETQ. The V segment lost 4 bases and the J segment 0 bases; nucleotides outside the gene matches: 14. The CDR3 consists of 19 residues.

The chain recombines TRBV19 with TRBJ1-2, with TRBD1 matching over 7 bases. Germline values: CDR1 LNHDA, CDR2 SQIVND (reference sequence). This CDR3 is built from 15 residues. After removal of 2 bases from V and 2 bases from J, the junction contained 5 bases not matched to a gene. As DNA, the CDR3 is TGTGCCAGTAGTATATTAGAGGGGGCGAACTATGGCTACACCTTC. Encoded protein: CASSILEGANYGYTF. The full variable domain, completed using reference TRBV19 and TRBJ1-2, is DGGITQSPKYLFRKEGQNVTLSCEQNLNHDAMYWYRQDPGQGLRLIYYSQIVNDFQKGDIAEGYSVSREKKESFPLTVTSAQKNPTAFYLCASSILEGANYGYTFGSGTRLTVV.

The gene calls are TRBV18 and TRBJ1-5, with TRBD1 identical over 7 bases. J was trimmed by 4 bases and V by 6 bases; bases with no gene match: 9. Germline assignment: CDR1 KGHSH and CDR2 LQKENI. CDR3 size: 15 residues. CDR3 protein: CASSTRAGGNQPQHF. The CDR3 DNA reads TGTGCCAGCTCCACGCGGGCAGGGGGGAATCAGCCCCAGCATTTT.

CDR3 coding DNA: TGTGCCAGCAGTCCCACTCGGACAGGCTTAACTAATGAAAAACTGTTTTTT. Amino acids: CASSPTRTGLTNEKLFF. The chain links TRBV27 to TRBJ1-4; TRBD1 aligns across 7 bases. Unmatched junction bases numbered 10, after V lost 5 bases and J lost 1 base. Germline V lookup: CDR1 MNHEY, CDR2 SMNVEV (reference sequence). The CDR3 sequence is 17 residues long.

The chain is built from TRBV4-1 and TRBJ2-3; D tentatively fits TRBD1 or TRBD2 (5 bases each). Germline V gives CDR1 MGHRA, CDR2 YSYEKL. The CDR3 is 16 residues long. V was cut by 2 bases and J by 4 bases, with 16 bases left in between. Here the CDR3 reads CASSQLSGVGPDTQYF. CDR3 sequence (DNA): TGCGCCAGCAGCCAATTAAGTGGAGTGGGACCAGATACGCAGTATTTT.

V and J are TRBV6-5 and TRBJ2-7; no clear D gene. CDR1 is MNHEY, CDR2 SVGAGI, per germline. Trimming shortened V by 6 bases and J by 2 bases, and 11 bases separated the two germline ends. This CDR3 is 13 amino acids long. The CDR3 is CASRRDPTYEQYF. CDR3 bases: TGTGCCAGCAGGCGAGATCCCACCTACGAGCAGTACTTC.

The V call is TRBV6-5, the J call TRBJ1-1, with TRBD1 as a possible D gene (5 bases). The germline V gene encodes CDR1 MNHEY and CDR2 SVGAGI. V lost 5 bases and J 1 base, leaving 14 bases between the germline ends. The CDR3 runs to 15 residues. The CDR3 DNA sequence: TGTGCCAGCAGTCGGGACCTACTAGGGAACACTGAAGCTTTCTTT. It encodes CASSRDLLGNTEAFF.

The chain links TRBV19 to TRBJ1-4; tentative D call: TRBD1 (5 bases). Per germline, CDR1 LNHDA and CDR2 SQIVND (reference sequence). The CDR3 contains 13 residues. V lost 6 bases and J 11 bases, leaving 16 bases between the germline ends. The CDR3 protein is CASSGDLGGKLFF. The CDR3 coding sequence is TGTGCCAGTAGCGGGGACCTGGGAGGCAAACTGTTTTTT.

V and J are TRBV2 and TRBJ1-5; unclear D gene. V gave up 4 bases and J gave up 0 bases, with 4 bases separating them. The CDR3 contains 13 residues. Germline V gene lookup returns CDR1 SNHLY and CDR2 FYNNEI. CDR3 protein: CASSVDSNQPQHF. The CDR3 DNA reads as TGTGCCAGCAGTGTAGATAGCAATCAGCCCCAGCATTTT. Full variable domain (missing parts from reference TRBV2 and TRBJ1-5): EPEVTQTPSHQVTQMGQEVILRCVPISNHLYFYWYRQILGQKVEFLVSFYNNEISEKSEIFDDQFSVERPDGSNFTLKIRSTKLEDSAMYFCASSVDSNQPQHFGDGTRLSIL.

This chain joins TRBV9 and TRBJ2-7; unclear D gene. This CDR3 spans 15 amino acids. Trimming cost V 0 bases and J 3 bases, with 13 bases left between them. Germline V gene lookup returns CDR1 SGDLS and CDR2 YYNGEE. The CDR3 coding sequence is TGTGCCAGCAGCGTAGGCCAGCCACTCGTCTACGAGCAGTACTTC. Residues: CASSVGQPLVYEQYF.

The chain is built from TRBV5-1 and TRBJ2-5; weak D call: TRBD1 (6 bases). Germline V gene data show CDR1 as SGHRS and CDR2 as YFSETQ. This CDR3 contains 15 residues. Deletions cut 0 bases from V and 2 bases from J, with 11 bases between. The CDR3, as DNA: TGCGCCAGCAGCTTGGTACCCGGACAGCAAGAGACCCAGTACTTC. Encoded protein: CASSLVPGQQETQYF.